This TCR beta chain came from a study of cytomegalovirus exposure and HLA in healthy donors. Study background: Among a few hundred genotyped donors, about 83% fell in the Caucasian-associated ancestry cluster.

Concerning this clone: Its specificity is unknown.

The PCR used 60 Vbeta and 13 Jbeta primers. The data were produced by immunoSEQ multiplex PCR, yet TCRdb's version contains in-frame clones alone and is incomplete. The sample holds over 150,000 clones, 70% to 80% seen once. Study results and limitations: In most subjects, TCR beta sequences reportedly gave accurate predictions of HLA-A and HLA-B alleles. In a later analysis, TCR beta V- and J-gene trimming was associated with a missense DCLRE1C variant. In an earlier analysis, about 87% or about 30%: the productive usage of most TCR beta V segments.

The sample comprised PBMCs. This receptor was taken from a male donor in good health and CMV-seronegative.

Here the CDR3 reads CASSLKGWNYGYTF. The CDR3 DNA sequence: TGTGCCAGCAGTTTAAAGGGGTGGAACTATGGCTACACCTTC. The V gene is TRBV27, the J gene TRBJ1-2, with D possibly matching TRBD1 (5 bases). The V and J ends lost 2 bases and 2 bases respectively, with 9 bases between them. CDR3 size: 14 residues. CDR1 MNHEY and CDR2 SMNVEV come from the germline V gene (reference sequence).